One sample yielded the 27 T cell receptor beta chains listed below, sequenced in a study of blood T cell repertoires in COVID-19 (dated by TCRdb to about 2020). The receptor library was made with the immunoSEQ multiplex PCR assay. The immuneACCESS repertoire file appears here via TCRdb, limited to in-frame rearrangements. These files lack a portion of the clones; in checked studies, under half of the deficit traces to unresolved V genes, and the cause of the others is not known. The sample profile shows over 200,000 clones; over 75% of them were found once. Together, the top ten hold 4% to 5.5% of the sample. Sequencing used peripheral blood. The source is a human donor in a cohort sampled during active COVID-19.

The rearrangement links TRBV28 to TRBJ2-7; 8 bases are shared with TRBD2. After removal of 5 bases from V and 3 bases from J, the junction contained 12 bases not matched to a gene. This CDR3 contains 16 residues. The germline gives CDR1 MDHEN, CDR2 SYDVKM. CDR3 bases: TGTGCCAGCAGTCGAACCCCCCGGGGGGGTCGCTACGAGCAGTACTTC. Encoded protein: CASSRTPRGGRYEQYF.

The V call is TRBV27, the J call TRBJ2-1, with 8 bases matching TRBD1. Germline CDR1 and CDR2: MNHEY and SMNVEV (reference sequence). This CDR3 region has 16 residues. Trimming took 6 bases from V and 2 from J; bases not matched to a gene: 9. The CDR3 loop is CASSPSPGQAYNEQFF. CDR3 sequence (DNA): TGTGCCAGCAGCCCTAGTCCGGGACAGGCCTACAATGAGCAGTTCTTC.

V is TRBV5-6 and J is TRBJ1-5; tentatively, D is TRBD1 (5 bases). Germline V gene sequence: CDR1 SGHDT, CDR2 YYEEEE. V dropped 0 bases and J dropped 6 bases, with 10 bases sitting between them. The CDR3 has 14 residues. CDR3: CASSLAQGGQPQHF. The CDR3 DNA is TGTGCCAGCAGCTTGGCGCAGGGTGGTCAGCCCCAGCATTTT.

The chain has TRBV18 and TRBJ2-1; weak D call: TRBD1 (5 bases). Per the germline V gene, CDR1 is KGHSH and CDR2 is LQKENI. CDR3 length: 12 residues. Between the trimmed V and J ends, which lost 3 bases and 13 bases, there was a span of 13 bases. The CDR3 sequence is CASSPGRENQFF. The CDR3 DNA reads TGTGCCAGCTCACCGGGCAGGGAAAACCAGTTCTTC.

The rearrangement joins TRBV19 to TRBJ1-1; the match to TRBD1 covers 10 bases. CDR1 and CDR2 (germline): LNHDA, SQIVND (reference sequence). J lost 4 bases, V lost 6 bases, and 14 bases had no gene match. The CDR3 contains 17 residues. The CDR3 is CASRRDRGAFWGTEAFF. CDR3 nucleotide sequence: TGTGCCAGTAGAAGGGACAGGGGCGCTTTTTGGGGCACTGAAGCTTTCTTT.

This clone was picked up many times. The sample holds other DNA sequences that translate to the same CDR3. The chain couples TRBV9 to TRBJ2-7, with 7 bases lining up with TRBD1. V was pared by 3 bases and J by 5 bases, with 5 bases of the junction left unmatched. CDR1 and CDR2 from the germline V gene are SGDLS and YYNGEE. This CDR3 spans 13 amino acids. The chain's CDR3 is CASSARQGNEQYF. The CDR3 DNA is TGTGCCAGCAGCGCGCGACAGGGTAACGAGCAGTACTTC.

The CDR3, as DNA: TGTGCCAGCAGTTCTCAAGAGACCCAGTACTTC. It translates to CASSSQETQYF. The chain combines TRBV27 with TRBJ2-5; D uncertain. CDR1 is MNHEY, CDR2 SMNVEV, per germline (reference sequence). The CDR3 is 11 amino acids. Trimming took off 4 bases at V and 2 bases at J, with 2 bases between the two ends.

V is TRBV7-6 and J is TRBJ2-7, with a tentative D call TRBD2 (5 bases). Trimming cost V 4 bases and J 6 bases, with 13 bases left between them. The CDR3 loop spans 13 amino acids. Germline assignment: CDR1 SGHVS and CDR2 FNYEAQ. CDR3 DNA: TGTGCCAGCAGCTACCTGCTAGCCGGCGAGCAGTACTTC. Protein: CASSYLLAGEQYF.

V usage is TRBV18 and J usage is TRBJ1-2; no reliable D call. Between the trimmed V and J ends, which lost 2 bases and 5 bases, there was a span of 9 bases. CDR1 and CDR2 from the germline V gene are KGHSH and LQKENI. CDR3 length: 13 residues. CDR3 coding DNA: TGTGCCAGCTCACCAAGGGAGCTTTATGGCTACACCTTC. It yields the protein CASSPRELYGYTF.

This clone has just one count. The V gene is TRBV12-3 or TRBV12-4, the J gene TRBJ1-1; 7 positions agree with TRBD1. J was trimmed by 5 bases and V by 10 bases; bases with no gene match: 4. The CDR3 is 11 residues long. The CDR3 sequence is CATLRGTEAFF. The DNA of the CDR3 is TGTGCCACCCTCAGGGGGACTGAAGCTTTCTTT.

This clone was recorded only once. CDR3 sequence: CASSEVGGGTEAFF. CDR3 DNA: TGTGCCAGCAGTGAAGTCGGGGGAGGCACTGAAGCTTTCTTT. V is TRBV6-1 and J is TRBJ1-1; TRBD1 might be the D (5 bases). V was clipped by 1 base and J by 4 bases, with 10 bases between them. CDR3 size: 14 residues. In germline, CDR1 is MNHNS, CDR2 SASEGT.

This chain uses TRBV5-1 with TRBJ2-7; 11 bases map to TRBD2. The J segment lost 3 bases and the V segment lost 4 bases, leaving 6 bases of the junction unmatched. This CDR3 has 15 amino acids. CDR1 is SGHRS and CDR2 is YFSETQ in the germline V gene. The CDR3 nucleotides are TGCGCCAGCAGCCCCTCCGGGACTAGCGGCTACGAGCAGTACTTC. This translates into CASSPSGTSGYEQYF.

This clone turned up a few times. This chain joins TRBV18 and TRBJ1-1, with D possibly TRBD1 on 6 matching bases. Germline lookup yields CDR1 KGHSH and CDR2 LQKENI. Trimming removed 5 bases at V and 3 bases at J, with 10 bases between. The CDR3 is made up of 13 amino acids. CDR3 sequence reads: CASSSGQYTEAFF. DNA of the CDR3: TGTGCCAGCTCATCAGGACAGTACACTGAAGCTTTCTTT.

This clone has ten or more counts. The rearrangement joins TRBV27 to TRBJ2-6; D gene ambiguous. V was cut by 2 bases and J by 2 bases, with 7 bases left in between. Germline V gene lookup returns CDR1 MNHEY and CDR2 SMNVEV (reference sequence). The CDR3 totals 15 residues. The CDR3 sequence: CASSLIRTGANVLTF. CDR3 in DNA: TGTGCCAGCAGTTTAATCAGGACTGGGGCCAACGTCCTGACTTTC.

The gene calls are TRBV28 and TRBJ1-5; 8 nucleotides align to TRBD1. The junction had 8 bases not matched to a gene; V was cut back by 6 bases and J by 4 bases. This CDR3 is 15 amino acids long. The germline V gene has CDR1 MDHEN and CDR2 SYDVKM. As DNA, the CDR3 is TGTGCCAGCAGCCCAGGGGGCGGCCCGAATCAGCCCCAGCATTTT. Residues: CASSPGGGPNQPQHF. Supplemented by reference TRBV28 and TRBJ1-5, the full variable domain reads DVKVTQSSRYLVKRTGEKVFLECVQDMDHENMFWYRQDPGLGLRLIYFSYDVKMKEKGDIPEGYSVSREKKERFSLILESASTNQTSMYLCASSPGGGPNQPQHFGDGTRLSIL.

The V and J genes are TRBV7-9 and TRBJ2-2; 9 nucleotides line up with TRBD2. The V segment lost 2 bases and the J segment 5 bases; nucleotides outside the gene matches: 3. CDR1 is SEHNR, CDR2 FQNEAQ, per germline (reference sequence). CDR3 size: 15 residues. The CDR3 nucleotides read TGTGCCAGCAGCTTAAGGCTAGCGGGGACCGGGGAGCTGTTTTTT. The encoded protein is CASSLRLAGTGELFF.

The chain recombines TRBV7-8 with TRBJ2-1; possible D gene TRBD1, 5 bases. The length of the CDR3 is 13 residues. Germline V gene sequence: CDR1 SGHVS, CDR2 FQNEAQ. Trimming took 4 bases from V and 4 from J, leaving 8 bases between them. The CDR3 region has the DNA TGTGCCAGCAGCTCGACAGATTACAATGAGCAGTTCTTC. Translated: CASSSTDYNEQFF. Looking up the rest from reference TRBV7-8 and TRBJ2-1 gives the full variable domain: GAGVSQSPRYKVAKRGQDVALRCDPISGHVSLFWYQQALGQGPEFLTYFQNEAQLDKSGLPSDRFFAERPEGSVSTLKIQRTQQEDSAVYLCASSSTDYNEQFFGPGTRLTVL.

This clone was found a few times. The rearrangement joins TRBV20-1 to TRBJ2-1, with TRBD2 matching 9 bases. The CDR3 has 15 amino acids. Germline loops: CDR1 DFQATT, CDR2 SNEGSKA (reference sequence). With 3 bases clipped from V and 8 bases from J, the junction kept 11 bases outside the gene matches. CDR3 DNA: TGCAGTGCTAGTTCGGATAGCGGGAGTCTTGATGAGCAGTTCTTC. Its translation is CSASSDSGSLDEQFF.

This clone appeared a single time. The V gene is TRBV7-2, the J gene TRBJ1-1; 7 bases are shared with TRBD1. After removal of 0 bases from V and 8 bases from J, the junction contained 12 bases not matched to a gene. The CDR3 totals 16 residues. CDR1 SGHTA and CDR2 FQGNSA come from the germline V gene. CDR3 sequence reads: CASSLAGGQRPIEAFF. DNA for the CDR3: TGTGCCAGCAGCTTAGCGGGGGGACAGAGGCCCATCGAAGCTTTCTTT.

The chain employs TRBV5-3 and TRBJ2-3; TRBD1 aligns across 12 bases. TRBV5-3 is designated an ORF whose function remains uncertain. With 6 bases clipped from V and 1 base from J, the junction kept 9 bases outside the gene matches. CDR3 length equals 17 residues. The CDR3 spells CARTIGTGGCRTDTQYF. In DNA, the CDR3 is TGTGCCAGAACCATTGGGACAGGGGGCTGTCGCACAGATACGCAGTATTTT.

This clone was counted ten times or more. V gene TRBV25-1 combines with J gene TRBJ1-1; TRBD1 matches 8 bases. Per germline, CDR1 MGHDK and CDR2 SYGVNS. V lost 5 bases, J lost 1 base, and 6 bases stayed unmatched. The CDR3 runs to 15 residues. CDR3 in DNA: TGTGCCAGCAGTCCCATCGGGACAGGGAACACTGAAGCTTTCTTT. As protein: CASSPIGTGNTEAFF.

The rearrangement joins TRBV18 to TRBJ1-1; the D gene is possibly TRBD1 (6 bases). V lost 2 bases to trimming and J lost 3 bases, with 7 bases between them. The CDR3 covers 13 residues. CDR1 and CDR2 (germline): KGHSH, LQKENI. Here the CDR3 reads CASSPNRDTEAFF. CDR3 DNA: TGTGCCAGCTCACCAAACAGGGACACTGAAGCTTTCTTT. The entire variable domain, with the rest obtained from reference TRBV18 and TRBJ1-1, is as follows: NAGVMQNPRHLVRRRGQEARLRCSPMKGHSHVYWYRQLPEEGLKFMVYLQKENIIDESGMPKERFSAEFPKEGPSILRIQQVVRGDSAAYFCASSPNRDTEAFFGQGTRLTVV.

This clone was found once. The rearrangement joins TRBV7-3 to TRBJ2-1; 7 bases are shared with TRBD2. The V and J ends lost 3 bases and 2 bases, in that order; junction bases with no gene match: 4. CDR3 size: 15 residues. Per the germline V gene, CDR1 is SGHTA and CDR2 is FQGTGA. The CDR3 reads CASSFDGGTYNEQFF. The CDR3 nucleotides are TGTGCCAGCAGCTTCGACGGGGGGACCTACAATGAGCAGTTCTTC.

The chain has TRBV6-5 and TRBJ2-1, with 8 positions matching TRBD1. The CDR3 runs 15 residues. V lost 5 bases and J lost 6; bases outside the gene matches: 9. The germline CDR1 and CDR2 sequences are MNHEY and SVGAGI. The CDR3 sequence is CASSTNRQGPNEQFF. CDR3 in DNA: TGTGCCAGCAGTACAAACAGACAGGGGCCCAATGAGCAGTTCTTC.

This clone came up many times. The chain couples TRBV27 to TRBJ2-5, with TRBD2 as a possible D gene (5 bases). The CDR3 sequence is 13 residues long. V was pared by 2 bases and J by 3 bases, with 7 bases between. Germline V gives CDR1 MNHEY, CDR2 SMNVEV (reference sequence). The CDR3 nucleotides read TGTGCCAGCAGTTTAACCGGGGAAGAGACCCAGTACTTC. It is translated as CASSLTGEETQYF.

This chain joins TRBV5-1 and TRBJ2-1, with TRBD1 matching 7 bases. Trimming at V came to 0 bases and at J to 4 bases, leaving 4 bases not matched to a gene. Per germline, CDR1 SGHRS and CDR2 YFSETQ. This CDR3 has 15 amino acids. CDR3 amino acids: CASSLAGQVYNEQFF. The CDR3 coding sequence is TGCGCCAGCAGCTTGGCTGGACAGGTTTACAATGAGCAGTTCTTC.

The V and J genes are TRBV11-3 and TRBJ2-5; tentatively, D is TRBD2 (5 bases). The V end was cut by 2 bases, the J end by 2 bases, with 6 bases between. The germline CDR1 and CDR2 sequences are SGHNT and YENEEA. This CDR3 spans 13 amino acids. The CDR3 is CASSLRGQETQYF. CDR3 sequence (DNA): TGTGCCAGCAGCTTAAGAGGGCAAGAGACCCAGTACTTC.